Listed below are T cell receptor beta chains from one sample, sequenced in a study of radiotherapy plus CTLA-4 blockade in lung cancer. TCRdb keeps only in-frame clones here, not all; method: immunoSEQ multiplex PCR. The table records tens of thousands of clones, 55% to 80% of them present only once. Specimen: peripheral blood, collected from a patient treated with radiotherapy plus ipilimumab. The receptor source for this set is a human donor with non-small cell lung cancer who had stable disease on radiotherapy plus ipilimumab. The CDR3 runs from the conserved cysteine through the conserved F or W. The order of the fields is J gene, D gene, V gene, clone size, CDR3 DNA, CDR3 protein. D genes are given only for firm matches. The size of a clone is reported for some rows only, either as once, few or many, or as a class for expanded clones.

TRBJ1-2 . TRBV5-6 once TGTGCCAGCAAGGGGGGGAAAAGCAACTATGGCTACACCTTC CASKGGKSNYGYTF
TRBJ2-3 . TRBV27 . TGTGCCAGCAGTTCCGACTGGTGGGGCACTGATACGCAGTATTTT CASSSDWWGTDTQYF
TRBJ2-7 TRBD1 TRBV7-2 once TGTGCCAGCAGCTTAAGTCGGGACAGAGCCTACGAGCAGTACTTC CASSLSRDRAYEQYF
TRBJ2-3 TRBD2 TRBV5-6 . TGTGCCAGCAGCGTAGCGGGGGGGAGGACAGATACGCAGTATTTT CASSVAGGRTDTQYF
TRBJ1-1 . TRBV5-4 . TGTGCCAGCAGCTCGGGGGAGGGCAGGGCTGCTTTCTTT CASSSGEGRAAFF
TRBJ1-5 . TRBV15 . TGTGCCACCAGCAAGGTGGCAGGGCAAGGTTCTCGGAGCAATCAGCCCCAGCATTTT CATSKVAGQGSRSNQPQHF
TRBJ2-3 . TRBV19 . TGTGCCAGTAGTACAGGGGGCACAGATACGCAGTATTTT CASSTGGTDTQYF
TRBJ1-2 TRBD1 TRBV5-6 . TGTGCCAGCAGTTCTTTGGGACAGGGATGGGACGATGGCTACACCTTC CASSSLGQGWDDGYTF
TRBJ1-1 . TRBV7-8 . TGTGCCAGCAGCTTAGTTCAGCCCGGGAGAAACACTGAAGCTTTCTTT CASSLVQPGRNTEAFF
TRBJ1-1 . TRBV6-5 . TGTGCCAGCAGTAGCCGACAGGTCAAGAACACTGAAGCTTTCTTT CASSSRQVKNTEAFF
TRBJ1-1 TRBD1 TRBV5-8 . TGTGCCAGCAGCTTTTCTAGGACAGGGGGCAACACTGAAGCTTTCTTT CASSFSRTGGNTEAFF
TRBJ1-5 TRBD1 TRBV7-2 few TGTGCCAGCAGCTTAGAACAGGGGAGCAATCAGCCCCAGCATTTT CASSLEQGSNQPQHF
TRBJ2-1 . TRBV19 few TGTGCCAGTAGTATACAGTATGAGCAGTTCTTC CASSIQYEQFF
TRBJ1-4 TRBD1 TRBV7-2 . TGTGCCAGCAGCTTGTCGACAGGGAAGGAGGGACTGTTTTTT CASSLSTGKEGLFF
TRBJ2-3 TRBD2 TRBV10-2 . TGCGCCAGCACGGGGGGGAATACGCAGTATTTT CASTGGNTQYF
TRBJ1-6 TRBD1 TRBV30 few TGTGCCTGGAGTGGCCGGGGACAGGGGGTCTTGTCCCTCCACTTT CAWSGRGQGVLSLHF
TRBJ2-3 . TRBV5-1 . TGCGCCAGCAGCTTGTTAGGTCGGGGGGATACGCAGTATTTT CASSLLGRGDTQYF
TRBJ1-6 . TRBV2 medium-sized TGTGCCAGCAGTTGGAGTTATAATTCACCCCTCCACTTT CASSWSYNSPLHF
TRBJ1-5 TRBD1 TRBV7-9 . TGTGCCAGCAGCTTAGGGGTCGGGGACAGCAAGAATCAGCCCCAGCATTTT CASSLGVGDSKNQPQHF
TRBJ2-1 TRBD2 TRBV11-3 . TGTGCCAGCAGCCCCTTGTTACTAGCGGGGGTTTATGACTACAATGAGCAGTTCTTC CASSPLLLAGVYDYNEQFF
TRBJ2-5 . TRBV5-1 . TGCGCCAGCAGCTTGGGACGGGTCAGTCAAGAGGCCCAGTACTTC CASSLGRVSQEAQYF
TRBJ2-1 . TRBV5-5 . TGTGCCAGCAGCTTCGGAGGGGTGCGAAATGAGCAGTTCTTC CASSFGGVRNEQFF
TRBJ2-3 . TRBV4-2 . TGTGCCAGCAGCCAAAGTTCCGGGGGGCCGATGTATACGCAGTATTTT CASSQSSGGPMYTQYF
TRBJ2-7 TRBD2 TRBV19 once TGTGCCAGCAGCCCTAGCGGTCCCTCCTACGAGCAGTACTTC CASSPSGPSYEQYF
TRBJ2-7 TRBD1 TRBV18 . TGTGCCAGCTCACCGGGACAGGGGGGCGTCGAGCAGTACTTC CASSPGQGGVEQYF
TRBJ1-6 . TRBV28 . TGTGCCAGCAGTTCGCCAATAGGGGCGGGGAATTCACCCCTCCACTTT CASSSPIGAGNSPLHF
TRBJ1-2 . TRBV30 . TGTGCCTGGAATGCAGGGCACTATGGCTACACCTTC CAWNAGHYGYTF
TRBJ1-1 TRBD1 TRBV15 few TGTGCCACCAGCCCGGCGCGAACACAGGGGGACACTGAAGCTTTCTTT CATSPARTQGDTEAFF
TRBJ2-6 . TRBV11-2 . TGTGCCAGCAGCTCGCTCGCCCGGGGAGGGGCCAACGTCCTGACTTTC CASSSLARGGANVLTF
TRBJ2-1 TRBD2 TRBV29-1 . TGCAGCGTACTTCCGGGGGGAGGGAATGAGCAGTTCTTC CSVLPGGGNEQFF
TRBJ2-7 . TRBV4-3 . TGCGCCAGCAGCCAAGGTGCGGATGGGTCTACGGGGGAGCAGTACTTC CASSQGADGSTGEQYF
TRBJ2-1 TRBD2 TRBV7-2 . TGTGCCAGCAGCTTAGGAGCGGGGGCGCTCAATGAGCAGTTCTTC CASSLGAGALNEQFF
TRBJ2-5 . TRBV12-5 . TGTGCTAGTGGTTCTGGTGCGGGCCGGGGGGAGACCCAGTACTTC CASGSGAGRGETQYF
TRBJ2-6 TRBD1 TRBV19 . TGTGCCAGTACTAGGTCAGGGGGTTCGTCTGGGGCCAACGTCCTGACTTTC CASTRSGGSSGANVLTF
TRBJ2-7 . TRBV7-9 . TGTGCCAGCAGCGCACAACAGGGCGCCTACGAGCAGTACTTC CASSAQQGAYEQYF
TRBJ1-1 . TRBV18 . TGTGCCAGCTCACCACTTCGGGGTGGGGACACTGAAGCTTTCTTT CASSPLRGGDTEAFF
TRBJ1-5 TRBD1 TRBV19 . TGTGCCAGTAGTTCGGGACAGGGGGACCAGCCCCAGCATTTT CASSSGQGDQPQHF
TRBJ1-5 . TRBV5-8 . TGTGCCAGCCGCAGGGATAGCAATCAGCCCCAGCATTTT CASRRDSNQPQHF
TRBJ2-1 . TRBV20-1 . TGCAGTGCTATTTCGGGGGTTGAGCAGTTCTTC CSAISGVEQFF
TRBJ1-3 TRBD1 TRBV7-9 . TGTGCCAGCAGCTTAGTGTCGGGACAGGGAATTCTATATTTT CASSLVSGQGILYF
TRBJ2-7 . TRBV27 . TGTGCCAGTTCCAGGGCAGGATCCTACGAGCAGTACTTC CASSRAGSYEQYF
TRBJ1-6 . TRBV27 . TGTGCCAGCAGTTTATACGCGGGTTTTTTCCATAATTCACCCCTCCACTTT CASSLYAGFFHNSPLHF
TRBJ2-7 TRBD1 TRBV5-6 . TGTGCCAGCAGCACCGGGACAGGGTCTGTCTACGAGCAGTACTTC CASSTGTGSVYEQYF
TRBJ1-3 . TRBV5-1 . TGCGCCAGCAGCTTGGATTTTCGCACGAGGTCTGGAAACACCATATATTTT CASSLDFRTRSGNTIYF
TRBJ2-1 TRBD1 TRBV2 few TGTGCCAGCCCGGGACAGGAGAACAATGAGCAGTTCTTC CASPGQENNEQFF
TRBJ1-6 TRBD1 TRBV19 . TGTGCCAGTACCTTTGGTGTCGGCACAGGGGCGGGTGCACCCCTCCACTTT CASTFGVGTGAGAPLHF
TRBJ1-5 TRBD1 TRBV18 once TGTGCCAGCTCACCGGACAGGGGAGGCAATCAGCCCCAGCATTTT CASSPDRGGNQPQHF
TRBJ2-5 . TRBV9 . TGTGCCAGCAGCGTAGGCGTCCAAGAGACCCAGTACTTC CASSVGVQETQYF
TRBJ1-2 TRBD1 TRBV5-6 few TGTGCCAGCAGCTCCCTGGACAGGGTGTTCGGCTACACCTTC CASSSLDRVFGYTF
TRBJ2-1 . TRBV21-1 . TGTGCCAGCAGCAAACCCGGTTCACTTAGCGGGGGGGATTCCTACAATGAGCAGTTCTTC CASSKPGSLSGGDSYNEQFF
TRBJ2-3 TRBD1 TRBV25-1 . TGTGCCAGCAGTGATCAGACCGGGACAGGACACACAGATACGCAGTATTTT CASSDQTGTGHTDTQYF
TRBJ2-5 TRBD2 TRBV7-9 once TGTGCCAGCAGCTTAGCGGGGCTAGCGGGGAAGAGGACCCAGTACTTC CASSLAGLAGKRTQYF
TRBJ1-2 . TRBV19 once TGTGCCAGTAGGTTGAGGGAAAGTGGCTACACCTTC CASRLRESGYTF